The 10 T cell receptor beta chains below all came from one sample that was sequenced in a study of T cell changes during pregnancy in multiple sclerosis. The repertoire was sequenced with immunoSEQ multiplex PCR; TCRdb's copy has only in-frame clones and lacks some. The profile shows about 120,000 clones, approximately 95% of them singletons. The sample in question was peripheral blood, obtained before pregnancy. The origin of the receptors is a female donor with multiple sclerosis, enrolled in a pregnancy study.

The chain has TRBV19 and TRBJ2-5, with 11 bases aligning to TRBD2. The germline V gene encodes CDR1 LNHDA and CDR2 SQIVND (reference sequence). Losses at the gene ends were 7 bases for V and 7 bases for J; bases not matched to a gene: 20. The CDR3 consists of 18 residues. The CDR3 bases are TGTGCCAGTACCCTACGTTTGACTAGCGGGGCGAAGGAAGGGACCCAGTACTTC. Translation gives CASTLRLTSGAKEGTQYF.

J is TRBJ2-5 and V is TRBV21-1; no DNA check was done on the table's D call, TRBD1. TRBV21-1 counts as a pseudogene. The CDR3 consists of 14 residues. The CDR3 loop is CASVRTGGSETQYF. The CDR3 coding sequence is TGTGCCAGTGTCCGGACAGGAGGGTCAGAGACCCAGTACTTC.

This rearrangement joins TRBV2 to TRBJ2-5; 7 bases match TRBD1. Germline trimming cut 6 bases from V and 10 bases from J; bases unmatched to any gene: 17. The CDR3 sequence is 15 residues long. In germline, CDR1 is SNHLY, CDR2 FYNNEI. CDR3: CASRGDRARSGSQYF. The CDR3 DNA sequence: TGTGCCAGCAGGGGTGACAGGGCGCGATCTGGGAGCCAGTACTTC.

J is TRBJ2-2 and V is TRBV7-9; TRBD1 matches at 8 bases. From germline, CDR1 is SEHNR and CDR2 FQNEAQ (reference sequence). The CDR3 has 19 amino acids. Losses at the gene ends were 2 bases for V and 0 bases for J; bases not matched to a gene: 11. CDR3 region: CASSLILSGQGPNTGELFF. The CDR3 DNA follows: TGTGCCAGCAGCTTAATTCTCTCTGGACAGGGACCGAACACCGGGGAGCTGTTTTTT.

This clone came up once. This chain links TRBV30 with TRBJ1-2; maybe TRBD1 (6 bases). Germline-derived CDR1 and CDR2 are GTSNPN and SVGIG (reference sequence). This CDR3 region has 16 residues. V was pared by 2 bases and J by 4 bases, with 20 bases between. The CDR3 DNA is TGTGCCTGGAGTAGCGGTCAGGGGTCCCCCTCCTATGGCTACACCTTC. It translates to CAWSSGQGSPSYGYTF.

The gene calls are TRBV5-6 and TRBJ2-1, with 8 nucleotides matching TRBD2. The CDR3 spans 19 residues. Trimming at V came to 1 base and at J to 1 base, leaving 13 bases not matched to a gene. Germline-derived CDR1 and CDR2 are SGHDT and YYEEEE. CDR3 sequence reads: CASSLFLVSGISSYNEQFF. The CDR3 coding sequence is TGTGCCAGCAGCTTGTTCCTGGTTAGCGGGATCTCTTCCTACAATGAGCAGTTCTTC.

This chain links TRBV18 with TRBJ2-5; 8 nucleotides line up with TRBD1. The CDR3 is 16 amino acids. J was trimmed by 2 bases and V by 4 bases; bases with no gene match: 9. In germline, CDR1 is KGHSH, CDR2 LQKENI. CDR3 in DNA: TGTGCCAGCTCACTAACTGGGACAGGATTACAAGAGACCCAGTACTTC. Protein sequence: CASSLTGTGLQETQYF.

The rearrangement uses TRBV6-5 and TRBJ2-5; no clear D. V dropped 3 bases and J dropped 4 bases, with 3 bases sitting between them. Per the germline V gene, CDR1 is MNHEY and CDR2 is SVGAGI. The CDR3 totals 11 residues. The CDR3 reads CASSYRETQYF. CDR3 nucleotide sequence: TGTGCCAGCAGTTATCGAGAGACCCAGTACTTC.

The chain recombines TRBV6-5 with TRBJ2-7; perhaps TRBD2 as D (6 bases). From germline, CDR1 is MNHEY and CDR2 SVGAGI. CDR3 length equals 16 residues. V dropped 4 bases and J dropped 6 bases, with 22 bases sitting between them. CDR3: CASSLRGRTVVGEQYF. Written as DNA, the CDR3 is TGTGCCAGCAGTTTGCGGGGTCGAACCGTGGTGGGCGAGCAGTACTTC.

The chain recombines TRBV2 with TRBJ1-5; TRBD1 matches at 8 bases. The CDR3 extends over 17 amino acids. The junction had 12 bases not matched to a gene; V was cut back by 4 bases and J by 4 bases. In germline, CDR1 is SNHLY, CDR2 FYNNEI. CDR3 in amino acids: CASSGNMRTGWNQPQHF. The DNA for the CDR3 is TGTGCCAGCAGTGGAAATATGCGGACAGGGTGGAATCAGCCCCAGCATTTT.